This T cell receptor beta chain was retrieved from a study of blood T cell repertoires in COVID-19. Authors' analysis steps: It was from reference gene primer amplification that nucleated cell counts were estimated. The method was immunoSEQ multiplex PCR; TCRdb's version includes in-frame clones alone and lacks a portion of them. For V, J and clone size, that table is used; D and trimming come from the DNA. The table has around 180,000 clones, around 85% seen once. V dropped 0 bases and J dropped 2; count of bases not matched to a gene: 4. The CDR3 spans 16 residues. Germline V gene lookup returns CDR1 KGHSH and CDR2 LQKENI.

The sample was peripheral blood. The sequence was obtained from a man aged 60 to 69 with acute or convalescent COVID-19. The J gene is TRBJ2-7, the V gene TRBV18, with 10 bases lining up with TRBD2. The CDR3 DNA is TGTGCCAGCTCACCACCGGAGCGGGAGGGCCCCTACGAGCAGTACTTC. Amino acids: CASSPPEREGPYEQYF.